This T cell receptor beta chain was captured in a study of CD8 T cells in ankylosing spondylitis. Overall study findings and caveats: Seven to nine highly homologous variants formed a TCR beta motif that appeared characteristic of ankylosing spondylitis blood.

Scientists made TCR beta libraries using quantitative 5'-RACE with molecular barcodes. Each CDR3 protein is one row after TCRdb ran MiXCR on the 5' RACE reads. The sample contains about 800,000 distinct CDR3 sequences, about 10% of which appear only once. Trimming took off 2 bases at V and 1 base at J, with 6 bases between the two ends. This CDR3 is 13 amino acids long. Germline V gene lookup returns CDR1 ENHRY and CDR2 SYGVKD. In regard to this clonotype: Its antigen is not identified.

Material for sequencing was blood, either unsorted or a sorted T cell fraction (not recorded which). This clonotype originated in a male donor with ankylosing spondylitis. This chain links TRBV10-3 with TRBJ2-7; D call uncertain. The CDR3 sequence: CAISERQSYEQYF. CDR3 sequence (DNA): TGTGCCATCAGTGAGAGGCAATCCTACGAGCAGTACTTC.